This T cell receptor beta chain was captured by sequencing in a study of lymphopenia after photon versus proton radiotherapy. Sequenced by immunoSEQ multiplex PCR; TCRdb stores in-frame clones only, minus some. The sample includes 43,000 or so clones, approximately 83% of them seen just once. Germline loops: CDR1 SGHNT, CDR2 YYREEE (reference sequence). The CDR3 totals 17 residues. The V and J ends lost 6 bases and 7 bases, in that order; junction bases with no gene match: 16. About this clone: No antigen is known for it.

Study results and caveats: Photon-treated patients lost naive T cells and TCR diversity; proton-treated stayed stable. In patients who died, overall survival fell as post-nadir TCR diversity dropped more.

The sequence came from a middle-aged man with gastric cancer. Specimen: peripheral blood, collected from a patient treated with photon-based radiotherapy. The chain is built from TRBV5-4 and TRBJ2-1; 10 positions agree with TRBD1. The CDR3 sequence: CASTPGQGTLTGNEQFF. The DNA of the CDR3 is TGTGCCAGCACCCCGGGACAGGGGACGCTTACCGGTAATGAGCAGTTCTTC.